These 13 T cell receptor beta chains came from one sample sequenced in a study of blood T cell repertoires in COVID-19 (TCRdb year 2020). Library prep was done by the immunoSEQ multiplex PCR assay. This immuneACCESS table, as held by TCRdb, lists in-frame sequences with V and J called but not all clones. Of the missing ones, under half trace to an unresolved V gene in checked studies; the others have no known cause. The sample includes roughly 200,000 clones, with more than 70% observed a single time. The ten largest account for roughly 7.8% of the sample. Input material: peripheral blood. The receptors originated from a man aged 35 to 55 with active or convalescent COVID-19.

This clone was recorded many times. The sample has other DNA sequences that encode this CDR3 too. The genes are TRBV5-5 and TRBJ1-3, with D perhaps matching TRBD1 (6 bases). Per germline, CDR1 SGHKS and CDR2 YYEKEE (reference sequence). The CDR3 has 16 amino acids. V shed 3 bases and J shed 0 bases, with 13 bases lying between them. Here the CDR3 DNA reads TGTGCCAGCAGCTCGACAACAGGGAGCTCTGGAAACACCATATATTTT. Residues: CASSSTTGSSGNTIYF.

The chain couples TRBV2 to TRBJ2-7; 11 nucleotides align to TRBD2. The CDR3 totals 14 residues. The V segment lost 6 bases and the J segment 3 bases; nucleotides outside the gene matches: 4. Germline assignment: CDR1 SNHLY and CDR2 FYNNEI. CDR3 sequence reads: CASRPTSGSYEQYF. The CDR3 region has the DNA TGTGCCAGCAGGCCAACTAGCGGGAGCTACGAGCAGTACTTC.

V gene TRBV30 combines with J gene TRBJ2-1; D perhaps matches TRBD1 (6 bases). This CDR3 has 13 amino acids. Germline V gene data show CDR1 as GTSNPN and CDR2 as SVGIG (reference sequence). V was trimmed by 3 bases and J by 8 bases, leaving 14 bases between them. In nucleotides, the CDR3 is TGTGCCTGGAGGCAAGCAGGGGTGGATGAGCAGTTCTTC. This translates into CAWRQAGVDEQFF.

This clone was found a few times. The rearrangement uses TRBV19 and TRBJ1-5; D is ambiguous. The CDR3 runs 13 residues. With 6 bases removed from V and 7 bases from J, the gap between germline ends came to 13 bases. The germline CDR1 and CDR2 sequences are LNHDA and SQIVND (reference sequence). The CDR3 reads CASRPGQGQPQHF. The DNA for the CDR3 is TGTGCCAGTAGACCGGGTCAAGGCCAGCCCCAGCATTTT.

The CDR3 nucleotides read TGTGCCAGCAGCCAACCCGCCCCAGGGGACCCTAGGGCCCAGTACTTC. Translation: CASSQPAPGDPRAQYF. The chain joins TRBV7-3 to TRBJ2-5; the D gene is possibly TRBD1 (6 bases). The germline V gene has CDR1 SGHTA and CDR2 FQGTGA. CDR3 length equals 16 residues. V lost 5 bases to trimming and J lost 9 bases, with 25 bases between them.

The CDR3 here is CASSLTGRGDYEQYF. Here the CDR3 DNA reads TGTGCCAGCAGCCTCACTGGCAGGGGGGACTACGAGCAGTACTTC. This chain joins TRBV3-1 (or the pseudogene TRBV3-2) and TRBJ2-7; TRBD1 might be the D (7 bases). This CDR3 is built from 15 residues. The V end lost 4 bases, the J end lost 3 bases, and 16 bases lay between the germline ends. Germline loops: CDR1 LGHDT, CDR2 YNNKEL (reference sequence).

The sample holds one count of this clone. The rearrangement joins TRBV7-9 to TRBJ2-3; TRBD1 agrees at 10 bases. CDR1 and CDR2 (germline): SEHNR, FQNEAQ (reference sequence). J gave up 2 bases and V 5 bases, and 4 bases lay outside the gene matches. This CDR3 region has 15 residues. The CDR3 DNA reads TGTGCCAGCAGCCGGACAGGGGGTCCCACAGATACGCAGTATTTT. Translated, it gives CASSRTGGPTDTQYF.

This sequence joins TRBV2 and TRBJ2-7; the match to TRBD2 covers 11 bases. The CDR3 is 17 residues long. The germline V gene has CDR1 SNHLY and CDR2 FYNNEI. The V and J ends lost 7 bases and 0 bases, in that order; junction bases with no gene match: 11. CDR3 coding DNA: TGTGCCAGCACTCGCTCAGCTAGCGGGGGGATCTCCTACGAGCAGTACTTC. Its translation is CASTRSASGGISYEQYF.

This clone appeared once. V and J are TRBV18 and TRBJ2-1; D gene uncertain. V gave up 6 bases and J gave up 4 bases, with 10 bases separating them. Germline values: CDR1 KGHSH, CDR2 LQKENI. This CDR3 has 13 amino acids. This chain's CDR3 is CASSLSGYNEQFF. The CDR3 DNA is TGTGCCAGCTCCCTTTCCGGGTACAATGAGCAGTTCTTC.

J is TRBJ2-7 and V is TRBV5-1, with TRBD2 as a possible D gene (6 bases). V was shortened by 4 bases and J by 4 bases, with 15 bases between the two germline ends. CDR3 length equals 14 residues. Germline CDR1 is SGHRS and CDR2 is YFSETQ. CDR3 nucleotide sequence: TGCGCCAGCAGCGTGAGGACTGCGGGGTACGAGCAGTACTTC. This gives the protein CASSVRTAGYEQYF.

The genes are TRBV2 and TRBJ2-7; TRBD1 aligns across 10 bases. This CDR3 has 14 amino acids. J lost 1 base, V lost 7 bases, and 4 bases had no gene match. The germline gives CDR1 SNHLY, CDR2 FYNNEI. For the CDR3, the DNA is TGTGCCAGCACGAGGGACAGGGGATCCTACGAGCAGTACTTC. Amino acid sequence: CASTRDRGSYEQYF.

This chain connects TRBV12-3 or TRBV12-4 to TRBJ2-5, with D tentatively TRBD2 (6 bases). The CDR3 consists of 12 residues. V lost 3 bases and J 5 bases, leaving 7 bases between the germline ends. DNA for the CDR3: TGTGCCAGCAGTTTTGGGGGGGAGACCCAGTACTTC. This sequence encodes CASSFGGETQYF.

The chain recombines TRBV18 with TRBJ2-7; D not certain. Germline V lookup: CDR1 KGHSH, CDR2 LQKENI. Trimming cost V 1 base and J 3 bases, with 13 bases left between them. This CDR3 region has 15 residues. This chain's CDR3 is CASSPRQNTGYEQYF. For the CDR3, the DNA is TGTGCCAGCTCACCACGGCAGAATACGGGCTACGAGCAGTACTTC.